This record covers a single T cell receptor (beta chain). This sample is part of a study of cytomegalovirus exposure and HLA in healthy donors. V lost 0 bases, J lost 0 bases, and 7 bases lay in between. The CDR3 loop spans 15 amino acids. Germline V lookup: CDR1 LNHNV, CDR2 YYDKDF (reference sequence). With 60 Vbeta and 13 Jbeta primers, the PCR was carried out. Profiled with immunoSEQ multiplex PCR; TCRdb holds only in-frame clones, not every one. Its table records roughly 35,000 clones. This receptor was identified in a woman between 40 and 55 years old in good health and CMV-seropositive. The J gene is TRBJ2-3, the V gene TRBV15; no firm D call. Sequenced input: PBMCs. CDR3 DNA: TGTGCCACCAGCAGAGATTTCGTGAGCACAGATACGCAGTATTTT. Translation gives CATSRDFVSTDTQYF.